A single sample is the source of the 7 T cell receptor beta chains below, sequenced in a study of glioma-infiltrating T cells. The iRepertoire nested amplicon-rescue multiplex PCR amplified TCR alpha and beta CDR3s from RNA. TCRdb called the multiplex PCR reads again in MiXCR, with one record for every CDR3 protein. The table lists approximately 90,000 distinct CDR3 sequences, about 23% of them singletons. Material for sequencing was glioma tissue, nonneoplastic brain tissue, or PBMCs (not recorded which). These receptors were collected from a human donor with low-grade glioma or glioblastoma, undergoing nonglioma brain surgery, or in good health (not recorded which).

The chain couples TRBV11-3 to TRBJ2-1, with 11 bases lining up with TRBD2. The ends lost 7 bases at V and 8 bases at J; junction bases unmatched: 19. The germline V gene encodes CDR1 SGHNT and CDR2 YENEEA. The CDR3 has 18 amino acids. CDR3 sequence reads: CASIKIAGGPFWYDEQFF. The CDR3 region has the DNA TGTGCCAGCATCAAGATAGCGGGGGGGCCGTTTTGGTACGATGAGCAGTTCTTC.

In regard to this clonotype: Given a much more abundant clone one base away, this may be a read error. The chain combines TRBV2 with TRBJ1-5; tentatively, D is TRBD1 (5 bases). CDR3 length: 15 amino acids. The V end was cut by 3 bases, the J end by 8 bases, with 17 bases between. Germline lookup yields CDR1 SNHLY and CDR2 FYNNEI. CDR3 residues: CASSDPNRLDKPQHF. DNA for the CDR3: TGTGCCAGCAGTGACCCAAACAGGCTAGATAAGCCCCAGCATTTT.

This clonotype was recorded a few times. It may be a read error: a sequence one base away is much more abundant. This chain links TRBV6-1 with TRBJ2-3; TRBD2 matches 9 bases. V lost 10 bases to trimming and J lost 8 bases; unmatched junction nucleotides: 13. CDR3 size: 14 residues. Germline loops: CDR1 MNHNS, CDR2 SASEGT. CDR3 in DNA: TGTGCCACCCATCCAGCGGGGGGCCGGGGTACGCAGTATTTT. This sequence encodes CATHPAGGRGTQYF.

This clonotype was recorded a few times. The V and J genes are TRBV7-9 and TRBJ1-2; possible D gene TRBD1, 6 bases. The V end was cut by 6 bases, the J end by 2 bases, with 13 bases between. CDR1 is SEHNR, CDR2 FQNEAQ, per germline (reference sequence). The CDR3 has 14 amino acids. The CDR3 sequence: CASRPQGQNYGYTF. CDR3 bases: TGTGCCAGCAGACCCCAAGGACAGAACTATGGCTACACCTTC.

On this clonotype itself: One end of the junction is discordant with germline, which a read error may explain. The rearrangement joins TRBV30 to TRBJ1-1, with a tentative D call TRBD1 (5 bases). Per the germline V gene, CDR1 is GTSNPN and CDR2 is SVGIG (reference sequence). The CDR3 length is 13 residues. CDR3 in DNA: TGTGCCCGGAGTGTGGGGGTAGGCACTGAAGCTTTCTTT. This encodes CARSVGVGTEAFF.

This clonotype was seen many times. This chain joins TRBV2 and TRBJ1-2; D unclear. The germline V and J ends were trimmed by 8 bases and 4 bases, with 20 bases remaining between them. Germline CDR1 SNHLY, CDR2 FYNNEI. CDR3 length equals 15 residues. The CDR3 sequence is CASRWEQTFTYGYTF. CDR3 in DNA: TGTGCCAGCCGTTGGGAACAGACGTTTACCTATGGCTACACCTTC. The variable domain in full, with the rest retrieved from reference TRBV2 and TRBJ1-2, is EPEVTQTPSHQVTQMGQEVILRCVPISNHLYFYWYRQILGQKVEFLVSFYNNEISEKSEIFDDQFSVERPDGSNFTLKIRSTKLEDSAMYFCASRWEQTFTYGYTFGSGTRLTVV.

The chain uses TRBV11-2 and TRBJ2-3; D might be TRBD2 (6 bases). CDR3 length: 15 residues. Trimming took off 2 bases at V and 1 base at J, with 10 bases between the two ends. Germline V gene lookup returns CDR1 SGHAT and CDR2 FQNNGV. The CDR3 DNA follows: TGTGCCAGCAGCTTACCGGGGGTGGGCACAGATACGCAGTATTTT. This sequence encodes CASSLPGVGTDTQYF. The entire variable domain, with the rest obtained from reference TRBV11-2 and TRBJ2-3, is as follows: EAGVAQSPRYKIIEKRQSVAFWCNPISGHATLYWYQQILGQGPKLLIQFQNNGVVDDSQLPKDRFSAERLKGVDSTLKIQPAKLEDSAVYLCASSLPGVGTDTQYFGPGTRLTVL.